This T cell receptor beta chain comes out of a study of cytomegalovirus exposure and HLA in healthy donors. Per the germline V gene, CDR1 is MNHEY and CDR2 is SVGAGI. This CDR3 is 13 amino acids long. The V gene lost 7 bases and the J gene lost 3 bases, with 13 bases spanning the gap. The primer mix had 60 Vbeta and 13 Jbeta primers. Measured with immunoSEQ multiplex PCR; TCRdb has only the in-frame clones, and not every one. The table has approximately 190,000 clones, around 85% seen once. The sequence was obtained from a man in his fifties in good health and CMV-seronegative. The sample was PBMCs. This chain connects TRBV6-5 to TRBJ2-7; tentatively, D is TRBD1 (5 bases). This CDR3 is CASTLTGGYEQYF. The CDR3 nucleotides read TGTGCCAGCACTCTCACAGGTGGCTACGAGCAGTACTTC.